One sample yielded the 29 T cell receptor beta chains listed below, sequenced in a study of blood T cell repertoires in COVID-19. Clones were sequenced by immunoSEQ multiplex PCR, and TCRdb holds only the in-frame ones, with some missing. The sample records over 350,000 clones, 88% being singletons. The sequenced sample consisted of PBMCs or T cells enriched from blood (not recorded which). All receptors come from a young woman who had recovered from COVID-19.

The chain combines TRBV4-1 with TRBJ2-5; 8 bases match TRBD1. This CDR3 comprises 13 residues. Germline lookup yields CDR1 MGHRA and CDR2 YSYEKL. V shed 5 bases and J 5 bases; nucleotides not matched to a gene: 4. CDR3 DNA sequence: TGCGCCAGCAGCTTAACAGGGGGGGAGACCCAGTACTTC. Translating it yields CASSLTGGETQYF.

This clone was seen once. V is TRBV5-1 and J is TRBJ2-3; 10 bases match TRBD2. The germline gives CDR1 SGHRS, CDR2 YFSETQ. Unmatched junction bases numbered 10, after V lost 4 bases and J lost 2 bases. The CDR3 consists of 17 residues. The CDR3 here is CASSLTGTSALTDTQYF. The CDR3 DNA is TGCGCCAGCAGCCTCACCGGGACTAGCGCCCTCACAGATACGCAGTATTTT.

This chain links TRBV10-1 with TRBJ2-2; D call uncertain. The CDR3 has 15 residues. Germline V gives CDR1 WNHNN, CDR2 SYGVQD (reference sequence). V was trimmed by 9 bases and J by 0 bases, leaving 14 bases between them. The CDR3 nucleotides read TGCGCCAGGGGCTACCGGAAAACGAACACCGGGGAGCTGTTTTTT. Translation gives CARGYRKTNTGELFF.

The chain joins TRBV7-9 to TRBJ1-1; tentative D call: TRBD1 (5 bases). CDR1 and CDR2 from the germline V gene are SEHNR and FQNEAQ (reference sequence). Trimming removed 1 base at V and 2 bases at J, with 20 bases between. CDR3 length: 18 amino acids. DNA for the CDR3: TGTGCCAGCAGCTTAGTAGGCAGGACACGAATTTTTAACACTGAAGCTTTCTTT. Protein sequence: CASSLVGRTRIFNTEAFF. Based on the CDR3 plus reference TRBV7-9 and TRBJ1-1, the full variable domain is DTGVSQNPRHKITKRGQNVTFRCDPISEHNRLYWYRQTLGQGPEFLTYFQNEAQLEKSRLLSDRFSAERPKGSFSTLEIQRTEQGDSAMYLCASSLVGRTRIFNTEAFFGQGTRLTVV.

DNA of the CDR3: TGTGCCAGCAGTGGATTGGCCCGGGGAGGCACTGAAGCTTTCTTT. It codes for CASSGLARGGTEAFF. V is TRBV28 and J is TRBJ1-1; D gene uncertain. Trimming removed 5 bases at V and 4 bases at J, with 17 bases between. This CDR3 is built from 15 residues. Germline CDR1 reads MDHEN; CDR2 reads SYDVKM.

The chain employs TRBV4-1 and TRBJ1-5; perhaps TRBD1 as D (6 bases). Germline loops: CDR1 MGHRA, CDR2 YSYEKL. The CDR3 is made up of 15 amino acids. Trimming shortened V by 1 base and J by 7 bases, and 14 bases separated the two germline ends. DNA of the CDR3: TGCGCCAGCAGCCAAGTGATGGACAGTAGCCAGCCCCAGCATTTT. As protein: CASSQVMDSSQPQHF.

This chain connects TRBV5-4 to TRBJ2-1; the D is unclear. The length of the CDR3 is 14 residues. V gave up 4 bases and J gave up 7 bases, with 15 bases separating them. In germline, CDR1 is SGHNT, CDR2 YYREEE (reference sequence). The CDR3 sequence is CASSGSYDMNEQFF. The CDR3 coding sequence is TGTGCCAGCAGCGGAAGCTATGACATGAATGAGCAGTTCTTC.

The V gene is TRBV5-1, the J gene TRBJ1-4; TRBD1 matches at 9 bases. V lost 3 bases to trimming and J lost 8 bases; unmatched junction nucleotides: 11. The germline V gene has CDR1 SGHRS and CDR2 YFSETQ. CDR3 length equals 16 residues. The CDR3 sequence: CASSSSAADRGEKLFF. The CDR3 DNA follows: TGCGCCAGCAGCTCGTCTGCGGCGGACAGGGGCGAAAAACTGTTTTTT.

V and J are TRBV6-5 and TRBJ1-2; 7 bases are shared with TRBD1. Germline trimming cut 4 bases from V and 8 bases from J; bases unmatched to any gene: 4. Germline CDR1 MNHEY, CDR2 SVGAGI. The CDR3 contains 12 residues. The CDR3 sequence: CASSSLQGGYTF. The CDR3 DNA sequence: TGTGCCAGCAGTTCCCTACAGGGGGGCTACACCTTC.

This chain connects TRBV4-1 to TRBJ2-2, with D tentatively TRBD1 (5 bases). Germline CDR1 reads MGHRA; CDR2 reads YSYEKL. The V gene lost 5 bases and the J gene lost 0 bases, with 19 bases spanning the gap. This CDR3 is 18 amino acids long. CDR3 amino acids: CASSKEQERLTNTGELFF. As DNA, the CDR3 is TGCGCCAGCAGCAAGGAACAGGAAAGACTCACGAACACCGGGGAGCTGTTTTTT.

The gene calls are TRBV13 and TRBJ1-5; weak D call: TRBD1 (6 bases). V was trimmed by 5 bases and J by 3 bases, leaving 11 bases between them. This CDR3 comprises 14 residues. Germline V gives CDR1 PRHDT, CDR2 FYEKMQ (reference sequence). DNA of the CDR3: TGTGCCAGCAGCCGGGGACACCTCAATCAGCCCCAGCATTTT. Its protein is CASSRGHLNQPQHF.

This chain uses TRBV3-1 (or the pseudogene TRBV3-2) with TRBJ1-1; the D gene is possibly TRBD1 (5 bases). V was cut by 2 bases and J by 1 base, with 8 bases left in between. CDR3 length: 14 amino acids. Per the germline V gene, CDR1 is LGHDT and CDR2 is YNNKEL (reference sequence). The CDR3 reads CASSQPTENTEAFF. The CDR3 nucleotides read TGTGCCAGCAGCCAACCGACAGAGAACACTGAAGCTTTCTTT.

The V call is TRBV9, the J call TRBJ2-2; perhaps TRBD2 as D (6 bases). Trimming cost V 3 bases and J 3 bases, with 18 bases left between them. The CDR3 is made up of 17 amino acids. The germline CDR1 and CDR2 sequences are SGDLS and YYNGEE. The CDR3 loop is CASSGILVSGHTGELFF. The CDR3 nucleotides read TGTGCCAGCAGCGGGATCCTTGTTAGCGGCCACACCGGGGAGCTGTTTTTT.

This sequence joins TRBV28 and TRBJ2-7, with D possibly matching TRBD1 (5 bases). The CDR3 has 16 residues. Germline assignment: CDR1 MDHEN and CDR2 SYDVKM. Trimming took 4 bases from V and 4 from J, leaving 20 bases between them. In nucleotides, the CDR3 is TGTGCCAGCAGTTATCCCAAGAGTGGGGCTACGTACGAGCAGTACTTC. This gives the protein CASSYPKSGATYEQYF.

The chain has TRBV18 and TRBJ1-1; D gene unclear. The CDR3 has 11 residues. CDR1 and CDR2 from the germline V gene are KGHSH and LQKENI. V dropped 3 bases and J dropped 4 bases, with 3 bases sitting between them. The CDR3 DNA is TGTGCCAGCTCACCGGCCACTGAAGCTTTCTTT. It codes for CASSPATEAFF.

The chain recombines TRBV7-9 with TRBJ1-4; 10 bases align to TRBD1. The V and J ends lost 2 bases and 7 bases, in that order; junction bases with no gene match: 10. The germline CDR1 and CDR2 sequences are SEHNR and FQNEAQ (reference sequence). The CDR3 sequence is 17 residues long. The CDR3 loop is CASSLWDRGTMFEKLFF. CDR3 DNA sequence: TGTGCCAGCAGCTTATGGGACAGGGGAACAATGTTTGAAAAACTGTTTTTT.

V is TRBV4-1 and J is TRBJ2-1; 7 bases are shared with TRBD2. V lost 1 base to trimming and J lost 7 bases; unmatched junction nucleotides: 10. Germline values: CDR1 MGHRA, CDR2 YSYEKL. The CDR3 sequence is 16 residues long. The CDR3 reads CASSQVGRAGWNEQFF. CDR3 sequence (DNA): TGCGCCAGCAGCCAAGTCGGGAGAGCGGGGTGGAATGAGCAGTTCTTC.

The rearrangement joins TRBV24-1 to TRBJ1-2, with D tentatively TRBD1 (5 bases). The germline V gene has CDR1 KGHDR and CDR2 SFDVKD. V gave up 3 bases and J gave up 5 bases, with 6 bases separating them. This CDR3 region has 12 residues. The CDR3 loop reads CATSDQGYGYTF. The DNA of the CDR3 is TGTGCCACCAGTGATCAGGGATATGGCTACACCTTC.

The V call is TRBV21-1, the J call TRBJ1-2; the DNA was not compared with TRBD1, the D call given in the table. TRBV21-1 is designated a pseudogene. The CDR3 length is 16 residues. CDR3 coding DNA: TGTGCCAGCAGCAAAGGCCCGATGGACAGGGTGTATGGCTACACCTTC. It translates to CASSKGPMDRVYGYTF.

With respect to this clone: The germline gene is not matched at one end of the junction; a read error may be the cause. The chain combines TRBV29-1 with TRBJ2-5; D is possibly TRBD2 (7 bases). Per germline, CDR1 SQVTM and CDR2 ANQGSEA. The CDR3 is 13 residues long. The CDR3 DNA sequence: TGCAGCGTGGAAGGGGGAGGGTTGGAGACCCAGTACTTC. Protein: CSVEGGGLETQYF.

The chain joins TRBV11-2 to TRBJ1-1; possible D gene TRBD1, 6 bases. Trimming stripped 7 bases from V and 1 base from J, with 13 bases between. CDR3 length: 14 amino acids. The germline CDR1 and CDR2 sequences are SGHAT and FQNNGV. In DNA form, the CDR3 reads TGTGCCAGCACCGCGGGGGCGAAGAACACTGAAGCTTTCTTT. Protein product: CASTAGAKNTEAFF.

J is TRBJ1-3 and V is TRBV6-5, with D possibly TRBD1 on 5 matching bases. The CDR3 loop spans 14 amino acids. Trimming left V 5 bases short and J 6 bases short, with 14 bases between. Germline V gene lookup returns CDR1 MNHEY and CDR2 SVGAGI. The CDR3 region has the DNA TGTGCCAGCAGTCCTTGGGGGAGGGTAAACACCATATATTTT. This sequence encodes CASSPWGRVNTIYF.

The chain carries TRBV28 and TRBJ1-2; 8 bases are a match to TRBD1. Germline V gene data show CDR1 as MDHEN and CDR2 as SYDVKM. V dropped 7 bases and J dropped 6; count of bases not matched to a gene: 7. The CDR3 extends over 13 amino acids. CDR3 nucleotides: TGTGCCAGCAATGACAGGGGAAATGATGGCTACACCTTC. This gives the protein CASNDRGNDGYTF.

J is TRBJ2-7 and V is TRBV3-1 (or the pseudogene TRBV3-2), with D perhaps TRBD1 (6 bases). The V and J ends lost 0 bases and 6 bases respectively, with 12 bases between them. Germline V gene data show CDR1 as LGHDT and CDR2 as YNNKEL (reference sequence). The CDR3 consists of 14 residues. The CDR3 protein is CASSQDGGPFEQYF. CDR3 in DNA: TGTGCCAGCAGCCAAGATGGGGGCCCCTTCGAGCAGTACTTC.

The rearrangement uses TRBV7-2 and TRBJ2-7; TRBD1 is a possible D gene (6 bases). Trimming pared 5 bases from V and 3 bases from J, leaving 17 bases between. This CDR3 spans 15 amino acids. Germline V gives CDR1 SGHTA, CDR2 FQGNSA. CDR3 protein: CASSPARQVGYEQYF. In nucleotides, the CDR3 is TGTGCCAGCAGCCCCGCTCGACAGGTGGGCTACGAGCAGTACTTC.

The gene calls are TRBV21-1 and TRBJ2-1; the table's D call, TRBD1, was not checked against the DNA. TRBV21-1 is classified as a pseudogene. The CDR3 loop spans 16 amino acids. CDR3 amino acids: CASSAGQGGLVNEQFF. The CDR3 nucleotides read TGTGCCAGCAGCGCCGGACAGGGCGGTTTGGTCAATGAGCAGTTCTTC.

The chain recombines TRBV20-1 with TRBJ2-3; no clear D. With 3 bases removed from V and 3 bases from J, the gap between germline ends came to 13 bases. Germline CDR1 DFQATT, CDR2 SNEGSKA (reference sequence). CDR3 size: 14 residues. In DNA, the CDR3 is TGCAGTGCTAGTTACAGTGTCTCTACAGATACGCAGTATTTT. It specifies CSASYSVSTDTQYF.

This rearrangement joins TRBV7-9 to TRBJ2-1, with D perhaps TRBD1 (6 bases). This CDR3 has 13 residues. CDR1 is SEHNR and CDR2 is FQNEAQ in the germline V gene (reference sequence). V shed 5 bases and J shed 8 bases, with 13 bases lying between them. The CDR3: CASSDGYRDEQFF. The CDR3 region has the DNA TGTGCCAGCAGCGACGGTTACAGGGATGAGCAGTTCTTC.

To note about this clone: One end of the junction varies from germline; a read error may be responsible. The CDR3 nucleotides are TGTGCCAGCAGTGAATATGCGGATGGGTCCTTC. Translation gives CASSEYADGSF. The rearrangement uses TRBV6-1 and TRBJ1-2; D remains unclear. The CDR3 is made up of 11 amino acids. In germline, CDR1 is MNHNS, CDR2 SASEGT.